Presented here are 28 T cell receptor beta chains from one specimen sequenced in a study of T cell responses to AZD1222 COVID-19 vaccine. The method was immunoSEQ multiplex PCR; TCRdb's version includes in-frame clones alone and lacks a portion of them. Here the sample spans 90,000 to 110,000 clones, around 90% being singletons. The sequencing here drew on peripheral blood, taken on day 0 of AZD1222 vaccination. Receptors were obtained from an adult in good health.

V usage is TRBV29-1 and J usage is TRBJ1-5, with D possibly matching TRBD1 (5 bases). CDR1 and CDR2 (germline): SQVTM, ANQGSEA. The CDR3 spans 14 residues. Trimming stripped 4 bases from V and 4 bases from J, with 14 bases between. CDR3 nucleotides: TGCAGCGTTGCCTGGGCAGGGTCTAATCAGCCCCAGCATTTT. Translating gives CSVAWAGSNQPQHF.

This clone has just a few counts. The chain has TRBV3-1 (or the pseudogene TRBV3-2) and TRBJ2-7, with D unresolved. V gave up 3 bases and J gave up 2 bases, with 11 bases separating them. Germline V gene data show CDR1 as LGHDT and CDR2 as YNNKEL (reference sequence). The CDR3 runs to 14 residues. The CDR3 DNA reads as TGTGCCAGCAGCCACACGACAAATACCTACGAGCAGTACTTC. Protein sequence: CASSHTTNTYEQYF.

The J gene is TRBJ2-1, the V gene TRBV27; 7 nucleotides match TRBD2. CDR3 length equals 15 residues. The germline V gene encodes CDR1 MNHEY and CDR2 SMNVEV (reference sequence). The V segment lost 4 bases and the J segment 3 bases; nucleotides outside the gene matches: 6. CDR3 protein: CASSWRLADYNEQFF. CDR3 sequence (DNA): TGTGCCAGCAGTTGGAGGCTAGCGGACTACAATGAGCAGTTCTTC.

This clone was picked up one time. The rearrangement uses TRBV30 and TRBJ2-3, with 7 bases lining up with TRBD2. The V gene end was trimmed by 3 bases and the J gene end by 4 bases; junction bases not matched to a gene: 4. The CDR3 totals 13 residues. The V gene's germline CDR1 is GTSNPN and CDR2 SVGIG (reference sequence). The CDR3 DNA sequence: TGTGCCTGGAGCCGCGGGAGTTCAGATACGCAGTATTTT. Translating it yields CAWSRGSSDTQYF. The full variable domain, in which reference TRBV30 and TRBJ2-3 provide the parts outside the CDR3, is SQTIHQWPATLVQPVGSPLSLECTVEGTSNPNLYWYRQAAGRGLQLLFYSVGIGQISSEVPQNLSASRPQDRQFILSSKKLLLSDSGFYLCAWSRGSSDTQYFGPGTRLTVL.

The table lists this clone with a few counts. This chain joins TRBV27 and TRBJ1-2; D perhaps matches TRBD1 (5 bases). CDR3 size: 14 residues. V gave up 6 bases and J gave up 2 bases, with 13 bases separating them. The germline V gene encodes CDR1 MNHEY and CDR2 SMNVEV (reference sequence). CDR3 residues: CASRTVLSNYGYTF. The CDR3, as DNA: TGTGCCAGCAGGACAGTATTATCCAACTATGGCTACACCTTC.

The gene calls are TRBV19 and TRBJ2-7; D might be TRBD1 (5 bases). This CDR3 comprises 15 residues. The V gene lost 2 bases and the J gene lost 2 bases, with 13 bases spanning the gap. CDR1 and CDR2 from the germline V gene are LNHDA and SQIVND (reference sequence). This CDR3 is CASSIKWGSTYEQYF. CDR3 sequence (DNA): TGTGCCAGTAGTATAAAGTGGGGCTCTACCTACGAGCAGTACTTC.

The rearrangement joins TRBV4-2 to TRBJ1-6, with a tentative D call TRBD1 (6 bases). Germline CDR1 is LGHNA and CDR2 is YNFKEQ. V was clipped by 0 bases and J by 8 bases, with 11 bases between them. CDR3 length: 15 amino acids. CDR3 region: CASSQDWAGDSPLHF. The CDR3, as DNA: TGTGCCAGCAGCCAAGATTGGGCAGGGGATTCACCCCTCCACTTT.

The rearrangement uses TRBV5-4 and TRBJ2-2; TRBD2 aligns across 9 bases. The germline V gene has CDR1 SGHNT and CDR2 YYREEE (reference sequence). The CDR3 is made up of 14 amino acids. J lost 8 bases, V lost 4 bases, and 6 bases had no gene match. DNA for the CDR3: TGTGCCAGCAGCCCCATAGCGGGAGTAGGGGAGCTGTTTTTT. Encoded protein: CASSPIAGVGELFF.

This chain connects TRBV19 to TRBJ1-2; D is perhaps TRBD1 (6 bases). The germline gives CDR1 LNHDA, CDR2 SQIVND (reference sequence). Trimming left V 3 bases short and J 5 bases short, with 13 bases between. This CDR3 is 14 amino acids long. As DNA, the CDR3 is TGTGCCAGTAGTATCCCCGGGGGCGTATATGGCTACACCTTC. It translates to CASSIPGGVYGYTF.

This sequence joins TRBV11-3 and TRBJ2-1, with D possibly matching TRBD1 (5 bases). Germline V gene lookup returns CDR1 SGHNT and CDR2 YENEEA. V lost 1 base and J lost 9, with 16 bases in between. The CDR3 loop spans 15 amino acids. CDR3 residues: CASSLAQGGAGEQFF. The CDR3 DNA reads TGTGCCAGCAGCTTAGCCCAGGGTGGGGCAGGTGAGCAGTTCTTC.

The gene calls are TRBV15 and TRBJ2-1, with D hard to call. The V end was cut by 5 bases, the J end by 13 bases, with 24 bases between. This CDR3 spans 15 amino acids. Germline assignment: CDR1 LNHNV and CDR2 YYDKDF (reference sequence). CDR3 in DNA: TGTGCCACCAGCGCCCGCAGAGAGCGATTTACACACCAGTTCTTC. Translating it yields CATSARRERFTHQFF.

This sequence joins TRBV28 and TRBJ1-2, with 8 bases lining up with TRBD1. CDR1 is MDHEN and CDR2 is SYDVKM in the germline V gene. CDR3 size: 16 residues. J lost 1 base, V lost 1 base, and 5 bases had no gene match. The CDR3 nucleotides read TGTGCCAGCAGTTTATTTGGGACAGGTCTTAACTATGGCTACACCTTC. It specifies CASSLFGTGLNYGYTF.

CDR3: CASRAPQGAGAQYF. Written as DNA, the CDR3 is TGTGCCAGCAGGGCCCCCCAGGGGGCGGGTGCCCAGTACTTC. This chain links TRBV28 with TRBJ2-5; 8 nucleotides align to TRBD1. This CDR3 contains 14 residues. Germline V gene sequence: CDR1 MDHEN, CDR2 SYDVKM. Germline trimming cut 6 bases from V and 9 bases from J; bases unmatched to any gene: 12.

This clone was found once. This chain joins TRBV3-1 (or the pseudogene TRBV3-2) and TRBJ2-5, with 9 positions matching TRBD1. V was pared by 5 bases and J by 3 bases, with 19 bases of the junction left unmatched. The CDR3 contains 19 residues. Germline lookup yields CDR1 LGHDT and CDR2 YNNKEL (reference sequence). In DNA form, the CDR3 reads TGTGCCAGCAGCGACAGGGGGGTCGGGATGCGGCCGGAAGAAGAGACCCAGTACTTC. Translation gives CASSDRGVGMRPEEETQYF.

J is TRBJ2-2 and V is TRBV7-3, with TRBD2 matching over 9 bases. The junction had 8 bases not matched to a gene; V was cut back by 2 bases and J by 7 bases. Germline CDR1 and CDR2: SGHTA and FQGTGA. This CDR3 comprises 16 residues. The CDR3 nucleotides are TGTGCCAGCAGCTTATGGGCTAGCGGGAACGGCGGGGAGCTGTTTTTT. This sequence encodes CASSLWASGNGGELFF.

The V call is TRBV30, the J call TRBJ1-6; TRBD1 agrees at 8 bases. After removal of 7 bases from V and 7 bases from J, the junction contained 9 bases not matched to a gene. The CDR3 has 14 amino acids. Germline V gives CDR1 GTSNPN, CDR2 SVGIG (reference sequence). The CDR3 sequence is CASRTGTANSPLHF. The DNA for the CDR3 is TGTGCCTCCCGGACAGGGACCGCAAATTCACCCCTCCACTTT.

This clone has a single count. V usage is TRBV29-1 and J usage is TRBJ2-4; D gene ambiguous. CDR3 length: 12 residues. V lost 6 bases to trimming and J lost 9 bases, with 15 bases between them. Germline CDR1 is SQVTM and CDR2 is ANQGSEA. The CDR3 DNA reads TGCAGCGTCCGCCTAGGAGAGGTCATTCAGTACTTC. Translating it yields CSVRLGEVIQYF.

CDR3 sequence (DNA): TGTGCCAGTAGGATACGCCCTGCCAGCTCTGGGGCCAACGTCCTGACTTTC. Translating it yields CASRIRPASSGANVLTF. The genes are TRBV19 and TRBJ2-6; no clear D. From germline, CDR1 is LNHDA and CDR2 SQIVND (reference sequence). CDR3 length: 17 amino acids. The V and J ends lost 6 bases and 0 bases respectively, with 15 bases between them. Using reference TRBV19 and TRBJ2-6 for the parts outside the CDR3, the full variable domain is DGGITQSPKYLFRKEGQNVTLSCEQNLNHDAMYWYRQDPGQGLRLIYYSQIVNDFQKGDIAEGYSVSREKKESFPLTVTSAQKNPTAFYLCASRIRPASSGANVLTFGAGSRLTVL.

The rearrangement joins TRBV28 to TRBJ1-5; D gene ambiguous. CDR3 length equals 12 residues. Germline CDR1 is MDHEN and CDR2 is SYDVKM. V lost 3 bases and J 9 bases, leaving 9 bases between the germline ends. The CDR3 reads CASSFWLGPQHF. CDR3 sequence (DNA): TGTGCCAGCAGTTTCTGGTTGGGGCCCCAGCATTTT. Supplemented by reference TRBV28 and TRBJ1-5, the full variable domain reads DVKVTQSSRYLVKRTGEKVFLECVQDMDHENMFWYRQDPGLGLRLIYFSYDVKMKEKGDIPEGYSVSREKKERFSLILESASTNQTSMYLCASSFWLGPQHFGDGTRLSIL.

V is TRBV28 and J is TRBJ2-4; 10 positions agree with TRBD1. Unmatched junction bases numbered 10, after V lost 5 bases and J lost 6 bases. Per the germline V gene, CDR1 is MDHEN and CDR2 is SYDVKM. The CDR3 has 16 residues. The CDR3 reads CASSPMTGGFRNIQYF. The CDR3 bases are TGTGCCAGCAGTCCAATGACAGGGGGCTTTAGAAACATTCAGTACTTC.

The genes are TRBV7-8 and TRBJ1-4, with 9 bases that match TRBD1. J lost 8 bases, V lost 5 bases, and 18 bases had no gene match. The CDR3 consists of 18 residues. Germline values: CDR1 SGHVS, CDR2 FQNEAQ. CDR3 protein: CASSEILGQGVYGEKLFF. The CDR3 region has the DNA TGTGCCAGCAGCGAAATACTGGGACAGGGAGTATATGGAGAAAAACTGTTTTTT.

This chain joins TRBV13 and TRBJ2-7, with TRBD2 matching over 9 bases. With 5 bases clipped from V and 2 bases from J, the junction kept 4 bases outside the gene matches. The length of the CDR3 is 14 residues. CDR1 is PRHDT and CDR2 is FYEKMQ in the germline V gene (reference sequence). CDR3 nucleotides: TGTGCCAGCAGCGGCGGGGGGGTGACCTACGAGCAGTACTTC. This translates into CASSGGGVTYEQYF.

The chain employs TRBV20-1 and TRBJ2-7, with D perhaps TRBD2 (6 bases). CDR1 is DFQATT, CDR2 SNEGSKA, per germline (reference sequence). This CDR3 is built from 11 residues. The V gene lost 5 bases and the J gene lost 4 bases, with 9 bases spanning the gap. The DNA for the CDR3 is TGCAGTGCTGAGGCGGGGTACGAGCAGTACTTC. Translation: CSAEAGYEQYF.

The V and J genes are TRBV6-5 and TRBJ1-3, with a possible D match to TRBD1 (5 bases). Per germline, CDR1 MNHEY and CDR2 SVGAGI. This CDR3 is 14 amino acids long. V was pared by 6 bases and J by 4 bases, with 13 bases between. Here the CDR3 reads CASSRRDLGNTIYF. CDR3 coding DNA: TGTGCCAGCAGCCGCAGGGATCTCGGAAACACCATATATTTT.

This clone was seen only a few times. This chain links TRBV20-1 with TRBJ1-5, with TRBD1 identical over 8 bases. CDR1 is DFQATT and CDR2 is SNEGSKA in the germline V gene (reference sequence). Trimming at V came to 3 bases and at J to 2 bases, leaving 6 bases not matched to a gene. The CDR3 extends over 15 amino acids. The CDR3: CSASKQGEGNQPQHF. The CDR3, as DNA: TGCAGTGCTAGTAAACAGGGGGAAGGCAATCAGCCCCAGCATTTT.

The chain recombines TRBV5-8 with TRBJ2-3; the match to TRBD2 covers 7 bases. The germline CDR1 and CDR2 sequences are SGHTS and YDEGEE. J lost 5 bases, V lost 3 bases, and 15 bases had no gene match. This CDR3 has 17 residues. DNA of the CDR3: TGTGCCAGCAGCTATCTACTAGGGGCGGGAGAGGGAGATACGCAGTATTTT. Protein sequence: CASSYLLGAGEGDTQYF. Filled out from reference TRBV5-8 and TRBJ2-3, the complete variable domain reads EAGVTQSPTHLIKTRGQQATLRCSPISGHTSVYWYQQALGLGLQFLLWYDEGEERNRGNFPPRFSGRQFPNYSSELNVNALELEDSALYLCASSYLLGAGEGDTQYFGPGTRLTVL.

The V and J genes are TRBV28 and TRBJ2-7; D ambiguous. The CDR3 length is 14 residues. V was trimmed by 5 bases and J by 2 bases, leaving 13 bases between them. The germline V gene has CDR1 MDHEN and CDR2 SYDVKM. The CDR3 nucleotides are TGTGCCAGCAGTCGGCAGGATTGGACCTACGAGCAGTACTTC. It yields the protein CASSRQDWTYEQYF.

The chain joins TRBV9 to TRBJ1-1; TRBD1 matches 8 bases. Germline loops: CDR1 SGDLS, CDR2 YYNGEE. The CDR3 covers 14 residues. V lost 4 bases to trimming and J lost 12 bases; unmatched junction nucleotides: 14. CDR3 in amino acids: CASSPSRTGRNPFF. DNA of the CDR3: TGTGCCAGCAGCCCGAGTCGGACAGGGAGGAACCCTTTCTTT.